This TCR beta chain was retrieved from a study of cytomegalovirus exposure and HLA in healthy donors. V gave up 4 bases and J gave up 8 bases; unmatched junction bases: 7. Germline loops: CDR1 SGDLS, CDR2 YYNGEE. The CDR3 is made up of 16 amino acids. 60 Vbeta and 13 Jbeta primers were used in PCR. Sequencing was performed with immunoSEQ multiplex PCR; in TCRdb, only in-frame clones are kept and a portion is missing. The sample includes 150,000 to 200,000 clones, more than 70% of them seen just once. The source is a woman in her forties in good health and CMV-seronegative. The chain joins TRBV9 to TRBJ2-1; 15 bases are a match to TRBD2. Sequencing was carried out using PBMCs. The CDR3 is CASSTGLAGGVDEQFF. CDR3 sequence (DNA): TGTGCCAGCAGCACGGGACTAGCGGGAGGCGTGGATGAGCAGTTCTTC.